This T cell receptor (beta chain) is drawn from a study of blood T cell repertoires in COVID-19. Whole-study context: Acute and convalescent COVID-19 samples came from the United States, Italy and Spain. From T cells, B-cell-depleted T cells, or PBMCs came the material, which was cDNA or gDNA.

Original processing notes: Amplification of reference gene primers provided the estimated nucleated cell counts. Clones were read by immunoSEQ multiplex PCR, and TCRdb kept only the in-frame ones, dropping some. The V and J calls and the clone size are those of that table, but D and trimming were determined from the DNA. This repertoire shows some 140,000 clones, roughly 86% found once; its top ten account for about 13%. There are 15 residues in the CDR3. Losses at the gene ends were 7 bases for V and 10 bases for J; bases not matched to a gene: 16. From germline, CDR1 is MNHEY and CDR2 SVGAGI. The chain links TRBV6-5 to TRBJ1-1; 9 bases agree with TRBD1. Material for sequencing was peripheral blood. The origin of this receptor is a human donor in a cohort sampled during active COVID-19. CDR3 loop: CASTRPGTGKRAAFF. CDR3 nucleotides: TGTGCCAGCACCCGACCGGGGACAGGGAAAAGAGCAGCTTTCTTT.